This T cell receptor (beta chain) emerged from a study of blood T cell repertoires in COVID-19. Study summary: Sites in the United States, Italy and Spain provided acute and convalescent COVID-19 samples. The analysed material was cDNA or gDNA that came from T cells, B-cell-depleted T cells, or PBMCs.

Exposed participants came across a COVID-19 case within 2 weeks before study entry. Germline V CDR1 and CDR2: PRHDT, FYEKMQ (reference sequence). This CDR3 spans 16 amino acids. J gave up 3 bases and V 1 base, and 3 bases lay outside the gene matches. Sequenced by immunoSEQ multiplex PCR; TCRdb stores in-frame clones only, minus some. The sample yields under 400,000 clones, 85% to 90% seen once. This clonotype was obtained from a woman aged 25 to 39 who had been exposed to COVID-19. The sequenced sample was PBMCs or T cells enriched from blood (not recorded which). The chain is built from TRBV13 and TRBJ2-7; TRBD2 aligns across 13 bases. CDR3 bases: TGTGCCAGCAGCTTAGAAGGGACTAGCGGGGACTACGAGCAGTACTTC. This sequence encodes CASSLEGTSGDYEQYF.